These 9 T cell receptor beta chains originate from one sample sequenced in a study of T cells in localized non-small cell lung cancer (dated by TCRdb to about 2020). Library preparation was by the immunoSEQ multiplex PCR assay. Here the immuneACCESS table is served through TCRdb, limited to in-frame sequences with V and J called. Missing clones are a known gap in these copies; in checked studies unresolved V genes cover under half, and the rest lacks a known reason. Present in this sample are around 100,000 clones, 87% of which were seen just once. In total, the top ten clones hold 15% of the sample. The specimen comprised peripheral blood, sampled before any cancer treatment. These receptors were collected from a man aged 35-75 years with stage I squamous cell lung carcinoma.

The chain employs TRBV9 and TRBJ1-6, with no clear D. Trimming took off 0 bases at V and 7 bases at J, with 11 bases between the two ends. This CDR3 region has 15 residues. Germline CDR1 and CDR2: SGDLS and YYNGEE. The CDR3 nucleotides read TGTGCCAGCAGCGTAGACCCCGATAGGAATTCACCCCTCCACTTT. Translation gives CASSVDPDRNSPLHF.

A single count supports this clone. This chain links TRBV10-3 with TRBJ1-6; D gene uncertain. CDR1 ENHRY and CDR2 SYGVKD come from the germline V gene. The CDR3 covers 14 residues. V was clipped by 6 bases and J by 8 bases, with 14 bases between them. This CDR3 is CAIRETWSDSPLHF. The CDR3 DNA reads as TGTGCCATCAGGGAGACCTGGAGTGATTCACCCCTCCACTTT.

The chain recombines TRBV18 with TRBJ1-2; D is ambiguous. Deletions cut 1 base from V and 0 bases from J, with 12 bases between. Germline lookup yields CDR1 KGHSH and CDR2 LQKENI. This CDR3 spans 16 amino acids. The CDR3 sequence is CASSPLPSTSNYGYTF. CDR3 nucleotide sequence: TGTGCCAGCTCACCACTACCTAGCACCTCTAACTATGGCTACACCTTC.

V gene TRBV7-2 combines with J gene TRBJ2-4, with D tentatively TRBD2 (6 bases). V dropped 0 bases and J dropped 7 bases, with 7 bases sitting between them. The CDR3 runs 13 residues. Germline V CDR1 and CDR2: SGHTA, FQGNSA. In nucleotides, the CDR3 is TGTGCCAGCAGCTTAGCGGAGGGTAACATTCAGTACTTC. Its translation is CASSLAEGNIQYF. The full variable domain, with the rest looked up from reference TRBV7-2 and TRBJ2-4, is GAGVSQSPSNKVTEKGKDVELRCDPISGHTALYWYRQSLGQGLEFLIYFQGNSAPDKSGLPSDRFSAERTGGSVSTLTIQRTQQEDSAVYLCASSLAEGNIQYFGAGTRLSVL.

This clone showed up just a few times. The rearrangement joins TRBV28 to TRBJ2-7; D unclear. Germline CDR1 is MDHEN and CDR2 is SYDVKM. Trimming left V 7 bases short and J 2 bases short, with 6 bases between. The CDR3 loop spans 11 amino acids. The DNA for the CDR3 is TGTGCCAGCACCGGCGCCTACGAGCAGTACTTC. This encodes CASTGAYEQYF.

The J gene is TRBJ1-5, the V gene TRBV6-1, with D maybe TRBD1 (5 bases). CDR3 length: 14 residues. V lost 8 bases and J lost 0, with 11 bases in between. Germline V gene lookup returns CDR1 MNHNS and CDR2 SASEGT. The CDR3 region is CASRAGNSNQPQHF. CDR3 DNA sequence: TGTGCCAGCCGGGCAGGGAATAGCAATCAGCCCCAGCATTTT.

The chain uses TRBV2 and TRBJ2-7; no reliable D call. Germline CDR1 and CDR2: SNHLY and FYNNEI. The CDR3 runs 11 residues. The ends were cut back, 11 bases at V and 3 bases at J, with 11 bases in the middle. This chain's CDR3 is CALREVYEQYF. Written as DNA, the CDR3 is TGTGCCCTCCGTGAGGTCTACGAGCAGTACTTC.

This chain links TRBV11-1 with TRBJ1-1; 7 positions agree with TRBD1. Trimming removed 5 bases from V and 5 bases from J; junction bases left unmatched: 8. This CDR3 has 14 amino acids. CDR1 is SGHAT, CDR2 FQDESV, per germline (reference sequence). The CDR3 region has the DNA TGTGCCAGCAGCGATTACAGGGGCAAAACTGAAGCTTTCTTT. Its translation is CASSDYRGKTEAFF.

V usage is TRBV5-6 and J usage is TRBJ2-7, with 13 positions matching TRBD2. The CDR3 contains 18 residues. In germline, CDR1 is SGHDT, CDR2 YYEEEE. Unmatched junction bases numbered 11, after V lost 0 bases and J lost 5 bases. CDR3 sequence (DNA): TGTGCCAGCAGCTTGGTAGGCCTATGGACTAGCGGGGGAGACGAGCAGTACTTC. It specifies CASSLVGLWTSGGDEQYF. The full variable domain, rest sourced from reference TRBV5-6 and TRBJ2-7, is DAGVTQSPTHLIKTRGQQVTLRCSPKSGHDTVSWYQQALGQGPQFIFQYYEEEERQRGNFPDRFSGHQFPNYSSELNVNALLLGDSALYLCASSLVGLWTSGGDEQYFGPGTRLTVT.